This TCR beta chain appears in the sequencing data of a study of blood T cell repertoires in COVID-19. Here immunoSEQ multiplex PCR was the method, and the copy in TCRdb shows in-frame clones only, minus some. The top ten hold under 6% of the sample, which has 310,000 or so clones, roughly 85% seen once. The CDR3 spans 12 residues. V shed 5 bases and J shed 7 bases, with 12 bases lying between them. From germline, CDR1 is SGHAT and CDR2 FQDESV (reference sequence). The sample taken for sequencing was PBMCs or T cells enriched from blood (not recorded which). The receptor comes from a woman aged 30 to 39 who had recovered from COVID-19. The chain employs TRBV11-1 and TRBJ2-7; TRBD2 is a possible D gene (6 bases). CDR3 in amino acids: CASSRGLPEQYF. For the CDR3, the DNA is TGTGCCAGCAGCCGGGGACTCCCGGAGCAGTACTTC.